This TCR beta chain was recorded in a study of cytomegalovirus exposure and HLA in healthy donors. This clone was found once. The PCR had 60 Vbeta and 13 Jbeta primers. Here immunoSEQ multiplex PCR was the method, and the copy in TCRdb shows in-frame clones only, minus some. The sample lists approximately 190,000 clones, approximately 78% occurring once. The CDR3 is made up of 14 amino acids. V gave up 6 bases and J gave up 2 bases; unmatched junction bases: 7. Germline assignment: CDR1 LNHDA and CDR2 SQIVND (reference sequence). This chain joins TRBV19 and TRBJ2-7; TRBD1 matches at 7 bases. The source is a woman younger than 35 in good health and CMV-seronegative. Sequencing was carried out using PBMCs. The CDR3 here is CASSRTGVTYEQYF. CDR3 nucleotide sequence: TGTGCCAGTAGCCGCACAGGGGTAACCTACGAGCAGTACTTC.